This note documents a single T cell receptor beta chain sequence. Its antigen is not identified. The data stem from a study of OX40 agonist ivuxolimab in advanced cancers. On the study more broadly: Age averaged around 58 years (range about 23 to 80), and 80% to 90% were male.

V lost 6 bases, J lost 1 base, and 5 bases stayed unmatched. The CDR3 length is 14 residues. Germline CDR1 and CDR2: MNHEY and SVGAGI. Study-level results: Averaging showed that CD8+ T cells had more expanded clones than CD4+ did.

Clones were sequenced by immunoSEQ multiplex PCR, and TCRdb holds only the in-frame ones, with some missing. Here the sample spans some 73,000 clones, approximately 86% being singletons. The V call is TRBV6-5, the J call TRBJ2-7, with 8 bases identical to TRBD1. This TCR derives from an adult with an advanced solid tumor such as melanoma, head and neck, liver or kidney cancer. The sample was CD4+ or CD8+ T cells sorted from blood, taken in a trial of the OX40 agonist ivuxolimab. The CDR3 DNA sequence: TGTGCCAGCAGATCAGGGGGCCCTTCCTACGAGCAGTACTTC. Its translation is CASRSGGPSYEQYF.